The rows below give T cell receptor beta chains drawn from one sample of a study of brain T cells in children with intractable seizures. This table comes from immunoSEQ multiplex PCR, and its TCRdb copy is limited to in-frame clones, with some not included. The sample lists over 95,000 clones; roughly 92% were seen once. The sequenced sample was peripheral blood, obtained at surgery. The receptors stem from a boy under two years old with hemimegalencephaly and intractable seizures. The CDR3 runs from the conserved cysteine through the conserved F or W. Fields, in order: CDR3 protein, CDR3 DNA, D gene, V gene, J gene, CDR3 length, clone size. The D gene is left open where the match is weak. The size entry is marked missing in some rows and otherwise reads once, few, many or a size class.

CDR3 protein: CASSLASGKGDYEQYF
CDR3 DNA: TGTGCCAGCAGCTTGGCCTCCGGGAAGGGGGACTACGAGCAGTACTTC
D gene: -
V gene: TRBV5-4
J gene: TRBJ2-7
CDR3 length: 16
clone size: -

CDR3 protein: CSVHGTGRSYNEQFF
CDR3 DNA: TGCAGCGTCCATGGGACAGGGCGATCCTACAATGAGCAGTTCTTC
D gene: TRBD1
V gene: TRBV29-1
J gene: TRBJ2-1
CDR3 length: 15
clone size: -

CDR3 protein: CASSPRDTYEQYF
CDR3 DNA: TGTGCCAGCTCACCGCGGGACACCTACGAGCAGTACTTC
D gene: -
V gene: TRBV18
J gene: TRBJ2-7
CDR3 length: 13
clone size: -

CDR3 protein: CASSWTSASSSTDTQYF
CDR3 DNA: TGTGCCAGCAGTTGGACTAGCGCTTCCTCTAGCACAGATACGCAGTATTTT
D gene: TRBD2
V gene: TRBV6-4
J gene: TRBJ2-3
CDR3 length: 17
clone size: -

CDR3 protein: CASSRDPGRSYTQYF
CDR3 DNA: TGTGCCAGCAGCAGAGATCCGGGCCGTTCTTACACGCAGTATTTT
D gene: -
V gene: TRBV14
J gene: TRBJ2-3
CDR3 length: 15
clone size: -

CDR3 protein: CASSLEGGVAGYEQYF
CDR3 DNA: TGTGCCAGCAGCTTAGAGGGGGGAGTAGCGGGATACGAGCAGTACTTC
D gene: TRBD2
V gene: TRBV7-9
J gene: TRBJ2-7
CDR3 length: 16
clone size: few

CDR3 protein: CASSRGLEAFF
CDR3 DNA: TGTGCCAGCAGCCGCGGACTTGAAGCTTTCTTT
D gene: -
V gene: TRBV6-5
J gene: TRBJ1-1
CDR3 length: 11
clone size: -

CDR3 protein: CASSQYRGAYGYTF
CDR3 DNA: TGTGCCAGCAGCCAGTACAGGGGGGCCTATGGCTACACCTTC
D gene: TRBD1
V gene: TRBV14
J gene: TRBJ1-2
CDR3 length: 14
clone size: -

CDR3 protein: CASSYLFPGELFF
CDR3 DNA: TGTGCCAGCAGTTACTTATTCCCCGGGGAGCTGTTTTTT
D gene: -
V gene: TRBV6-5
J gene: TRBJ2-2
CDR3 length: 13
clone size: -

CDR3 protein: CASSRRVSTDTQYF
CDR3 DNA: TGTGCCAGCAGCCGGAGGGTTAGCACAGATACGCAGTATTTT
D gene: -
V gene: TRBV2
J gene: TRBJ2-3
CDR3 length: 14
clone size: -

CDR3 protein: CASSPLLTEQFF
CDR3 DNA: TGTGCCAGCAGCCCTCTTCTGACTGAGCAGTTCTTC
D gene: -
V gene: TRBV28
J gene: TRBJ2-1
CDR3 length: 12
clone size: -

CDR3 protein: CASSFLAPTYEQYF
CDR3 DNA: TGTGCCAGCAGCTTTCTGGCGCCTACCTACGAGCAGTACTTC
D gene: -
V gene: TRBV7-2
J gene: TRBJ2-7
CDR3 length: 14
clone size: once

CDR3 protein: CAWRVTGVSGNTIYF
CDR3 DNA: TGTGCCTGGAGGGTTACAGGGGTATCTGGAAACACCATATATTTT
D gene: TRBD1
V gene: TRBV30
J gene: TRBJ1-3
CDR3 length: 15
clone size: -

CDR3 protein: CASSLDAGLNTIYF
CDR3 DNA: TGTGCCAGCAGCTTAGACGCAGGGCTGAACACCATATATTTT
D gene: -
V gene: TRBV7-9
J gene: TRBJ1-3
CDR3 length: 14
clone size: -

CDR3 protein: CASSFGQGAGNSPLHF
CDR3 DNA: TGTGCCAGCAGCTTCGGACAGGGGGCAGGTAATTCACCCCTCCACTTT
D gene: TRBD1
V gene: TRBV13
J gene: TRBJ1-6
CDR3 length: 16
clone size: -

CDR3 protein: CASRETPRLYEQYF
CDR3 DNA: TGTGCCAGCAGAGAGACCCCCCGCCTCTACGAGCAGTACTTC
D gene: -
V gene: TRBV27
J gene: TRBJ2-7
CDR3 length: 14
clone size: -

CDR3 protein: CASSLIQGPYGYTF
CDR3 DNA: TGTGCCAGCAGTTTAATCCAGGGTCCCTATGGCTACACCTTC
D gene: -
V gene: TRBV28
J gene: TRBJ1-2
CDR3 length: 14
clone size: -

CDR3 protein: CASSQAGALVQFF
CDR3 DNA: TGTGCCAGCAGCCAAGCAGGTGCCCTAGTGCAGTTCTTC
D gene: -
V gene: TRBV3-1/TRBV3-2
J gene: TRBJ2-1
CDR3 length: 13
clone size: -

CDR3 protein: CASSEREQGPSTDTQYF
CDR3 DNA: TGTGCCAGCAGTGAAAGGGAACAGGGCCCTAGCACAGATACGCAGTATTTT
D gene: -
V gene: TRBV6-1
J gene: TRBJ2-3
CDR3 length: 17
clone size: -

CDR3 protein: CASSLKGETSYNSPLHF
CDR3 DNA: TGCGCCAGCAGCTTGAAGGGGGAGACCTCCTATAATTCACCCCTCCACTTT
D gene: -
V gene: TRBV5-1
J gene: TRBJ1-6
CDR3 length: 17
clone size: -

CDR3 protein: CASSLRAKSGQGKHEQFF
CDR3 DNA: TGTGCCAGCAGCTTAAGGGCGAAGTCCGGACAGGGAAAACATGAGCAGTTCTTC
D gene: TRBD1
V gene: TRBV7-3
J gene: TRBJ2-1
CDR3 length: 18
clone size: once

CDR3 protein: CAWPPQFSGSYSCNEQFF
CDR3 DNA: TGTGCCTGGCCACCGCAGTTTAGCGGGAGTTATTCTTGTAATGAGCAGTTCTTC
D gene: TRBD2
V gene: TRBV30
J gene: TRBJ2-1
CDR3 length: 18
clone size: -

CDR3 protein: CASSDRVQETQYF
CDR3 DNA: TGCGCCAGCAGCGACAGGGTCCAAGAGACCCAGTACTTC
D gene: TRBD1
V gene: TRBV4-1
J gene: TRBJ2-5
CDR3 length: 13
clone size: once

CDR3 protein: CARSLGTGGGTEAFF
CDR3 DNA: TGTGCCAGAAGCTTAGGGACAGGGGGTGGCACTGAAGCTTTCTTT
D gene: TRBD1
V gene: TRBV5-3
J gene: TRBJ1-1
CDR3 length: 15
clone size: -

CDR3 protein: CASSLEGVSGWSPLHF
CDR3 DNA: TGTGCCAGCAGCTTAGAGGGGGTGTCAGGGTGGTCACCCCTCCACTTT
D gene: -
V gene: TRBV7-2
J gene: TRBJ1-6
CDR3 length: 16
clone size: once

CDR3 protein: CATSDDENYGYTF
CDR3 DNA: TGTGCCACCAGCGACGACGAGAACTATGGCTACACCTTC
D gene: -
V gene: TRBV24-1
J gene: TRBJ1-2
CDR3 length: 13
clone size: -

CDR3 protein: CATSRDTSGSYEQYF
CDR3 DNA: TGTGCCACCAGCAGAGATACTAGCGGCAGCTACGAGCAGTACTTC
D gene: TRBD2
V gene: TRBV15
J gene: TRBJ2-7
CDR3 length: 15
clone size: -

CDR3 protein: CASSPGGGAGTEAFF
CDR3 DNA: TGTGCCAGCAGCCCAGGTGGGGGCGCGGGCACTGAAGCTTTCTTT
D gene: -
V gene: TRBV9
J gene: TRBJ1-1
CDR3 length: 15
clone size: -

CDR3 protein: CASSVAIAEASYNEQFF
CDR3 DNA: TGTGCCAGCAGCGTAGCCATAGCGGAAGCCTCCTACAATGAGCAGTTCTTC
D gene: -
V gene: TRBV9
J gene: TRBJ2-1
CDR3 length: 17
clone size: -

CDR3 protein: CASSYSGMTPNYGYTF
CDR3 DNA: TGTGCCAGCAGTTACTCGGGGATGACACCTAACTATGGCTACACCTTC
D gene: -
V gene: TRBV6-5
J gene: TRBJ1-2
CDR3 length: 16
clone size: -

CDR3 protein: CASSESLGRAGETQYF
CDR3 DNA: TGTGCCAGCAGCGAATCTCTCGGGAGGGCCGGGGAGACCCAGTACTTC
D gene: TRBD2
V gene: TRBV6-1
J gene: TRBJ2-5
CDR3 length: 16
clone size: -

CDR3 protein: CSALTDTQYF
CDR3 DNA: TGCAGTGCCCTCACAGATACGCAGTATTTT
D gene: -
V gene: TRBV20-1
J gene: TRBJ2-3
CDR3 length: 10
clone size: -

CDR3 protein: CATSRVPSLTGGETQYF
CDR3 DNA: TGTGCCACCAGCAGAGTACCGTCCTTGACAGGGGGAGAGACCCAGTACTTC
D gene: TRBD1
V gene: TRBV15
J gene: TRBJ2-5
CDR3 length: 17
clone size: -

CDR3 protein: CASSVLSQRENEQFF
CDR3 DNA: TGTGCCAGCAGCGTGTTGTCTCAGCGGGAGAATGAGCAGTTCTTC
D gene: TRBD2
V gene: TRBV9
J gene: TRBJ2-1
CDR3 length: 15
clone size: -

CDR3 protein: CASSLTGEGQPQHF
CDR3 DNA: TGCGCCAGCAGCCTGACAGGGGAAGGGCAGCCCCAGCATTTT
D gene: TRBD1
V gene: TRBV5-1
J gene: TRBJ1-5
CDR3 length: 14
clone size: -

CDR3 protein: CASRRQGGTEAFF
CDR3 DNA: TGTGCCAGCAGACGACAGGGGGGCACTGAAGCTTTCTTT
D gene: TRBD1
V gene: TRBV6-5
J gene: TRBJ1-1
CDR3 length: 13
clone size: -

CDR3 protein: CASSPIRAGDFNEQFF
CDR3 DNA: TGTGCCAGCTCACCAATAAGAGCGGGAGATTTCAATGAGCAGTTCTTC
D gene: TRBD2
V gene: TRBV18
J gene: TRBJ2-1
CDR3 length: 16
clone size: -

CDR3 protein: CASSVGLELETQYF
CDR3 DNA: TGTGCCAGCAGCGTAGGACTAGAATTAGAGACCCAGTACTTC
D gene: -
V gene: TRBV9
J gene: TRBJ2-5
CDR3 length: 14
clone size: -

CDR3 protein: CASTPSGRAWTDTQYF
CDR3 DNA: TGCGCCAGCACCCCTAGCGGGAGGGCCTGGACAGATACGCAGTATTTT
D gene: TRBD2
V gene: TRBV5-1
J gene: TRBJ2-3
CDR3 length: 16
clone size: -

CDR3 protein: CASSLPGVNTEAFF
CDR3 DNA: TGTGCCAGCAGTTTACCAGGGGTGAACACTGAAGCTTTCTTT
D gene: -
V gene: TRBV28
J gene: TRBJ1-1
CDR3 length: 14
clone size: -

CDR3 protein: CASSQGGGETQYF
CDR3 DNA: TGTGCCAGCAGCCAGGGGGGGGGAGAGACCCAGTACTTC
D gene: -
V gene: TRBV6-2/TRBV6-3
J gene: TRBJ2-5
CDR3 length: 13
clone size: -

CDR3 protein: CASSPTGPGAEAFF
CDR3 DNA: TGCGCCAGCAGCCCCACAGGGCCGGGGGCTGAAGCTTTCTTT
D gene: -
V gene: TRBV5-1
J gene: TRBJ1-1
CDR3 length: 14
clone size: -

CDR3 protein: CAISEFFNQPQHF
CDR3 DNA: TGTGCCATCAGTGAGTTCTTTAATCAGCCCCAGCATTTT
D gene: -
V gene: TRBV10-3
J gene: TRBJ1-5
CDR3 length: 13
clone size: -

CDR3 protein: CASSLRSGVGDEKLFF
CDR3 DNA: TGTGCCAGCAGCTTAAGGTCGGGTGTTGGGGATGAAAAACTGTTTTTT
D gene: -
V gene: TRBV7-2
J gene: TRBJ1-4
CDR3 length: 16
clone size: -

CDR3 protein: CASSETGTSGRAGEQFF
CDR3 DNA: TGTGCCAGCAGTGAGACCGGGACTAGCGGGAGGGCCGGTGAGCAGTTCTTC
D gene: TRBD2
V gene: TRBV25-1
J gene: TRBJ2-1
CDR3 length: 17
clone size: -

CDR3 protein: CASSLGLAGDNEQFF
CDR3 DNA: TGTGCCAGCAGCTTAGGACTAGCGGGAGACAATGAGCAGTTCTTC
D gene: TRBD2
V gene: TRBV11-3
J gene: TRBJ2-1
CDR3 length: 15
clone size: -

CDR3 protein: CASSAGGNTEAFF
CDR3 DNA: TGCGCCAGCAGTGCAGGGGGGAACACTGAAGCTTTCTTT
D gene: TRBD1
V gene: TRBV5-1
J gene: TRBJ1-1
CDR3 length: 13
clone size: -

CDR3 protein: CASSIRGTGIRGSGNTIYF
CDR3 DNA: TGTGCCAGTAGTATACGCGGGACAGGGATACGGGGATCTGGAAACACCATATATTTT
D gene: TRBD1
V gene: TRBV19
J gene: TRBJ1-3
CDR3 length: 19
clone size: -

CDR3 protein: CASSPRNRGYGYTF
CDR3 DNA: TGTGCCAGCAGTCCACGTAATCGGGGGTATGGCTACACCTTC
D gene: -
V gene: TRBV27
J gene: TRBJ1-2
CDR3 length: 14
clone size: -

CDR3 protein: CASSPPVNEDIQYF
CDR3 DNA: TGTGCCAGCAGCCCACCGGTCAACGAAGACATTCAGTACTTC
D gene: -
V gene: TRBV7-9
J gene: TRBJ2-4
CDR3 length: 14
clone size: -

CDR3 protein: CATSDPVRQGRGYTF
CDR3 DNA: TGTGCCACCAGTGATCCTGTCCGACAGGGTCGTGGCTACACCTTC
D gene: TRBD1
V gene: TRBV24-1
J gene: TRBJ1-2
CDR3 length: 15
clone size: -

CDR3 protein: CAVRQGAETEAFF
CDR3 DNA: TGTGCCGTACGACAGGGGGCTGAAACTGAAGCTTTCTTT
D gene: TRBD1
V gene: TRBV6-5
J gene: TRBJ1-1
CDR3 length: 13
clone size: -

CDR3 protein: CASSTRDRVTGELFF
CDR3 DNA: TGCGCCAGCAGCACGCGGGACAGGGTGACCGGGGAGCTGTTTTTT
D gene: TRBD1
V gene: TRBV5-1
J gene: TRBJ2-2
CDR3 length: 15
clone size: -

CDR3 protein: CASSPPALGGNQPQHF
CDR3 DNA: TGTGCCAGCAGTCCCCCGGCCCTGGGAGGGAATCAGCCCCAGCATTTT
D gene: -
V gene: TRBV28
J gene: TRBJ1-5
CDR3 length: 16
clone size: -